Below, 20 T cell receptor beta chains from the same sample are listed, as sequenced in a study of graft-versus-host responses after intestinal transplantation listed by TCRdb under 2021. The method behind the library was the immunoSEQ multiplex PCR assay. TCRdb carries this immuneACCESS record with in-frame sequences only. Its versions omit some clonotypes, under half of them owing to an unresolved V gene in the studies checked, with the rest unexplained. Recorded for this sample are some 14,000 clones; just under 70% of them occurred a single time. The ten largest clonotypes hold 20% to 30% of the sample. Dithiothreitol, EDTA incubations and collagenase D digestion were used to isolate intraepithelial and lamina propria lymphocytes from graft specimens. The source was ileum tissue, collected 700 to 800 days after intestinal transplantation. These receptors were obtained from a human patient who received an intestinal transplant, so some T cells may come from the graft donor.

V gene TRBV7-2 combines with J gene TRBJ2-1; no definite D call. The CDR3 totals 14 residues. The ends were cut back, 2 bases at V and 8 bases at J, with 13 bases in the middle. Germline-derived CDR1 and CDR2 are SGHTA and FQGNSA. The CDR3 reads CASSLLHRADEQFF. For the CDR3, the DNA is TGTGCCAGCAGCTTACTACATCGAGCAGATGAGCAGTTCTTC.

This clone was counted between two and nine times. This chain connects TRBV9 to TRBJ2-1, with 10 bases that match TRBD2. Trimming removed 4 bases from V and 3 bases from J; junction bases left unmatched: 7. This CDR3 spans 16 amino acids. The V gene's germline CDR1 is SGDLS and CDR2 YYNGEE. The chain's CDR3 is CASSHYTSGIYNEQFF. The CDR3 bases are TGTGCCAGCAGCCACTACACTAGCGGGATCTACAATGAGCAGTTCTTC.

The V call is TRBV30, the J call TRBJ2-7, with D perhaps matching TRBD2 (6 bases). The CDR3 is 13 residues long. V was shortened by 6 bases and J by 1 base, with 13 bases between the two germline ends. Germline V gives CDR1 GTSNPN, CDR2 SVGIG (reference sequence). The CDR3 sequence: CACGTENSYEQYF. The CDR3 DNA reads as TGTGCCTGCGGGACTGAAAATTCCTACGAGCAGTACTTC.

The chain is built from TRBV7-6 and TRBJ1-6; no clear D. CDR3 length: 14 residues. Trimming removed 1 base at V and 8 bases at J, with 9 bases between. Looked up from germline, CDR1 is SGHVS and CDR2 is FNYEAQ. CDR3 residues: CASSLDGPYSPLHF. The CDR3 nucleotides are TGTGCCAGCAGCTTAGATGGACCGTATTCACCCCTCCACTTT. The whole variable domain, filled in from reference TRBV7-6 and TRBJ1-6, reads GAGVSQSPRYKVTKRGQDVALRCDPISGHVSLYWYRQALGQGPEFLTYFNYEAQQDKSGLPNDRFSAERPEGSISTLTIQRTEQRDSAMYRCASSLDGPYSPLHFGNGTRLTVT.

V and J are TRBV20-1 and TRBJ2-7; D ambiguous. This CDR3 has 11 residues. Germline values: CDR1 DFQATT, CDR2 SNEGSKA (reference sequence). V was shortened by 4 bases and J by 0 bases, with 4 bases between the two germline ends. The chain's CDR3 is CSATSSYEQYF. The CDR3 nucleotides read TGCAGTGCTACCAGCTCCTACGAGCAGTACTTC.

The chain joins TRBV6-1 to TRBJ2-7; TRBD1 agrees at 7 bases. V lost 6 bases to trimming and J lost 2 bases; unmatched junction nucleotides: 4. CDR3 length: 13 amino acids. CDR1 and CDR2 from the germline V gene are MNHNS and SASEGT. CDR3 protein: CASRPGQPYEQYF. The CDR3 DNA reads as TGTGCCAGCAGACCGGGACAGCCCTACGAGCAGTACTTC.

The V gene is TRBV18, the J gene TRBJ1-2, with 7 bases aligning to TRBD1. After removal of 3 bases from V and 0 bases from J, the junction contained 4 bases not matched to a gene. Germline V gene lookup returns CDR1 KGHSH and CDR2 LQKENI. CDR3 length equals 15 residues. The CDR3, as DNA: TGTGCCAGCTCACCGCGGGACAGAACTAACTATGGCTACACCTTC. Protein: CASSPRDRTNYGYTF.

J is TRBJ1-5 and V is TRBV5-4; D is possibly TRBD1 (5 bases). Looked up from germline, CDR1 is SGHNT and CDR2 is YYREEE (reference sequence). Trimming left V 4 bases short and J 2 bases short, with 10 bases between. The CDR3 length is 14 residues. The CDR3 nucleotides are TGTGCCAGCAGCCGCGGAGGGGGCAATCAGCCCCAGCATTTT. Its protein is CASSRGGGNQPQHF.

The V and J genes are TRBV5-4 and TRBJ2-6; possible D gene TRBD2, 5 bases. The V gene lost 0 bases and the J gene lost 0 bases, with 7 bases spanning the gap. The germline gives CDR1 SGHNT, CDR2 YYREEE (reference sequence). The CDR3 loop spans 16 amino acids. Written as DNA, the CDR3 is TGTGCCAGCAGCTTGGCGGGATTCTCTGGGGCCAACGTCCTGACTTTC. This sequence encodes CASSLAGFSGANVLTF. The full variable domain, in which reference TRBV5-4 and TRBJ2-6 provide the parts outside the CDR3, is ETGVTQSPTHLIKTRGQQVTLRCSSQSGHNTVSWYQQALGQGPQFIFQYYREEENGRGNFPPRFSGLQFPNYSSELNVNALELDDSALYLCASSLAGFSGANVLTFGAGSRLTVL.

This chain uses TRBV19 with TRBJ1-2; D is perhaps TRBD1 (5 bases). The CDR3 sequence is 14 residues long. Deletions cut 6 bases from V and 2 bases from J, with 13 bases between. Germline V gene data show CDR1 as LNHDA and CDR2 as SQIVND (reference sequence). DNA of the CDR3: TGTGCCAGTAGATCTCGTCGGGACAACTATGGCTACACCTTC. It specifies CASRSRRDNYGYTF.

Turning to this clone: A read error is the likely source, as a far larger clone sits one nucleotide away. CDR3 bases: TGTGCCAGCAGCACCGGACCGGCCTCCTACGAGCAGTACTTC. It yields the protein CASSTGPASYEQYF. This sequence joins TRBV7-6 and TRBJ2-7, with D hard to call. Trimming pared 5 bases from V and 0 bases from J, leaving 11 bases between. The CDR3 sequence is 14 residues long. Germline assignment: CDR1 SGHVS and CDR2 FNYEAQ.

The V and J genes are TRBV7-2 and TRBJ2-3, with 9 bases aligning to TRBD2. CDR1 is SGHTA, CDR2 FQGNSA, per germline. J was trimmed by 2 bases and V by 2 bases; bases with no gene match: 2. The CDR3 runs 15 residues. The DNA for the CDR3 is TGTGCCAGCAGCTTAAGCGGGGGGTTCACAGATACGCAGTATTTT. This gives the protein CASSLSGGFTDTQYF.

This clone was counted only a few times. The J gene is TRBJ2-1, the V gene TRBV5-1, with D uncertain. V was trimmed by 0 bases and J by 2 bases, leaving 6 bases between them. Germline V CDR1 and CDR2: SGHRS, YFSETQ. The CDR3 is 14 residues long. The CDR3 protein is CASSLERTYNEQFF. CDR3 DNA sequence: TGCGCCAGCAGCTTGGAGCGCACCTACAATGAGCAGTTCTTC.

V gene TRBV19 combines with J gene TRBJ1-4; 7 bases align to TRBD1. The CDR3 sequence is 14 residues long. CDR1 is LNHDA and CDR2 is SQIVND in the germline V gene (reference sequence). V shed 3 bases and J 4 bases; nucleotides not matched to a gene: 2. CDR3 amino acids: CASSMGQFNEKLFF. Here the CDR3 DNA reads TGTGCCAGTAGTATGGGACAGTTTAATGAAAAACTGTTTTTT.

The genes are TRBV6-1 and TRBJ1-1, with 8 nucleotides matching TRBD1. The CDR3 runs 15 residues. The V segment lost 7 bases and the J segment 0 bases; nucleotides outside the gene matches: 7. The germline gives CDR1 MNHNS, CDR2 SASEGT. For the CDR3, the DNA is TGTGCCAGCACTTTACAGGGGGGGGTGAACACTGAAGCTTTCTTT. Protein product: CASTLQGGVNTEAFF.

The genes are TRBV28 and TRBJ2-5; maybe TRBD2 (5 bases). CDR3 length equals 14 residues. The germline V gene encodes CDR1 MDHEN and CDR2 SYDVKM. V was shortened by 5 bases and J by 3 bases, with 13 bases between the two germline ends. The CDR3 here is CASSTRTGKETQYF. The CDR3 region has the DNA TGTGCCAGCAGTACGCGGACGGGGAAAGAGACCCAGTACTTC.

This chain connects TRBV19 to TRBJ2-3, with TRBD1 matching 7 bases. CDR1 LNHDA and CDR2 SQIVND come from the germline V gene (reference sequence). The CDR3 is 14 amino acids. Trimming removed 6 bases from V and 4 bases from J; junction bases left unmatched: 7. CDR3 coding DNA: TGTGCCAGTAGGGGACAGCGACCACCAGATACGCAGTATTTT. Protein product: CASRGQRPPDTQYF.

CDR3 sequence reads: CASSIMGGQGAGNTEAFF. The CDR3 DNA is TGTGCCAGTAGCATCATGGGGGGACAGGGGGCCGGGAACACTGAAGCTTTCTTT. The chain recombines TRBV19 with TRBJ1-1; 12 bases match TRBD1. In germline, CDR1 is LNHDA, CDR2 SQIVND (reference sequence). This CDR3 has 18 amino acids. V was pared by 6 bases and J by 1 base, with 12 bases of the junction left unmatched.

The rearrangement joins TRBV5-1 to TRBJ2-1; 12 bases fit TRBD2. The germline V gene encodes CDR1 SGHRS and CDR2 YFSETQ. This CDR3 has 16 residues. Germline trimming cut 0 bases from V and 6 bases from J; bases unmatched to any gene: 4. The CDR3 loop is CASSLDGLAGTNEQFF. The CDR3 coding sequence is TGCGCCAGCAGCTTGGACGGACTAGCGGGAACCAATGAGCAGTTCTTC.

The chain carries TRBV30 and TRBJ1-2, with unresolved D. CDR3 size: 16 residues. Trimming took off 3 bases at V and 7 bases at J, with 24 bases between the two ends. Germline V CDR1 and CDR2: GTSNPN, SVGIG (reference sequence). CDR3 amino acids: CAWSFNSGSRGSGYTF. As DNA, the CDR3 is TGTGCCTGGAGCTTTAATTCGGGGTCCCGGGGAAGTGGCTACACCTTC.